The TCR beta chain under discussion was sequenced for a study of shared clonotypes between healthy human individuals. Method: immunoSEQ multiplex PCR; TCRdb's copy keeps in-frame clones and lacks some. Of 2 million to 2.5 million clones in the sample, 90% to 95% were seen once. The CDR3 length is 17 residues. V lost 6 bases and J 5 bases, leaving 26 bases between the germline ends. Germline loops: CDR1 ENHRY, CDR2 SYGVKD. The clonotype comes from a man aged 18-30 years in good health. Some clones in this sample may be carry-over from other donors' samples. The chain links TRBV10-3 to TRBJ2-7; D ambiguous. Sequenced input: naive CD4+ T cells from PBMCs. Sample subset: CD45RA+ positively selected. The DNA of the CDR3 is TGTGCCATCAGGCGTGGGTCGGGTTTGAGATACGTGGACGAGCAGTACTTC. This translates into CAIRRGSGLRYVDEQYF.